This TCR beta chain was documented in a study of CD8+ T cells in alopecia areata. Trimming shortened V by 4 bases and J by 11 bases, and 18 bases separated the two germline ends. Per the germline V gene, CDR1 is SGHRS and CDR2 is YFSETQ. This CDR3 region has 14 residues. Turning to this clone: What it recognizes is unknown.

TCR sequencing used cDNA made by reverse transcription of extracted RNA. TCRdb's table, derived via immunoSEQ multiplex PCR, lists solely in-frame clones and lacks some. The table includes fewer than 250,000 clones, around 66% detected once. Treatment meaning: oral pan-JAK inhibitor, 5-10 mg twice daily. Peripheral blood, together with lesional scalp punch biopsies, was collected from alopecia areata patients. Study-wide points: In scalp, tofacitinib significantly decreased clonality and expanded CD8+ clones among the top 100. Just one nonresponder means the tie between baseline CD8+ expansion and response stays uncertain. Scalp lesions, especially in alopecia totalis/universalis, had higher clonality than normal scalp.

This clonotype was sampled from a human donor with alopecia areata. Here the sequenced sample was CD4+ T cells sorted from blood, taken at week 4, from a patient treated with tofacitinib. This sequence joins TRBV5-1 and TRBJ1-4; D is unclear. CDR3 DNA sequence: TGCGCCAGCAGCATTGACGCGGCCGAGGCGAAACTGTTTTTT. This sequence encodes CASSIDAAEAKLFF.